Listed here are 5 T cell receptor beta chains from one sample, sequenced in a study of blood T cell repertoires in COVID-19. Only in-frame clones appear in the TCRdb table, and some are missing; sequencing was by immunoSEQ multiplex PCR. Seen here are about 140,000 clones, under 90% observed once, and the top ten hold 3.5%. The sample consisted of peripheral blood. Receptors were obtained from a man between 65 and 85 years old who had recovered from COVID-19.

This chain links TRBV12-3 or TRBV12-4 with TRBJ2-1; weak D call: TRBD2 (5 bases). CDR3 size: 13 residues. Trimming pared 7 bases from V and 5 bases from J, leaving 12 bases between. The CDR3 DNA follows: TGTGCCAGCATTGCTCGGGGTAACAATGAGCAGTTCTTC. It specifies CASIARGNNEQFF.

V gene TRBV6-5 combines with J gene TRBJ2-6; D may be TRBD2 (5 bases). The CDR3 length is 15 residues. V lost 0 bases to trimming and J lost 2 bases, with 5 bases between them. The germline V gene has CDR1 MNHEY and CDR2 SVGAGI. CDR3 DNA: TGTGCCAGCAGTTACTCGAGGGCTGGGGCCAACGTCCTGACTTTC. Translation: CASSYSRAGANVLTF.

The chain recombines TRBV9 with TRBJ2-1; D might be TRBD1 (5 bases). Germline CDR1 SGDLS, CDR2 YYNGEE. V lost 0 bases and J lost 2, with 9 bases in between. There are 15 residues in the CDR3. The DNA for the CDR3 is TGTGCCAGCAGCGTAGGCAGGGTCACCTACAATGAGCAGTTCTTC. It yields the protein CASSVGRVTYNEQFF.

The chain carries TRBV4-3 and TRBJ1-4, with D possibly matching TRBD1 (5 bases). Germline V gives CDR1 LGHNA, CDR2 YSLEER. CDR3 length: 14 amino acids. V was cut by 4 bases and J by 6 bases, with 12 bases left in between. The CDR3 here is CASSRVGTDEKLFF. CDR3 nucleotides: TGCGCCAGCAGCCGAGTCGGGACTGATGAAAAACTGTTTTTT.

In its sample, this clone ranks as medium-sized. J is TRBJ2-7 and V is TRBV27, with 7 nucleotides matching TRBD1. J was trimmed by 7 bases and V by 5 bases; bases with no gene match: 11. CDR3 length: 14 residues. CDR1 MNHEY and CDR2 SMNVEV come from the germline V gene (reference sequence). The CDR3 sequence: CASSTGDILGEQYF. The CDR3 coding sequence is TGTGCCAGCAGTACAGGGGACATCCTGGGGGAGCAGTACTTC.